Below, one T cell receptor (beta chain) is given with its context. No antigen is known for it. The data are from a study of blood T cells in healthy people across ages. Broader study findings: The unsorted PBMCs prevented any conclusive comparison of naive versus antigen-experienced cells. It was the long-lived donors that had more naive CD4+ cells and higher diversity than aged donors. Naive T cell percentage strongly correlated with TCR beta diversity.

The donors, healthy Caucasians from Russia, were aged roughly 6 to 90. The CDR3 loop spans 17 amino acids. Trimming took off 2 bases at V and 7 bases at J, with 21 bases between the two ends. Per the germline V gene, CDR1 is SEHNR and CDR2 is FQNEAQ (reference sequence). A J-beta primer mix and a sample-barcoded 5' primer were used in a second PCR of roughly 6 to 12 cycles. TCRdb ran MiXCR on the 5' RACE reads and lists one entry per CDR3 protein. The sample carries approximately 2,000,000 distinct CDR3 sequences, 35% to 50% recorded once. J is TRBJ2-1 and V is TRBV7-9; D perhaps matches TRBD2 (5 bases). Sequenced material: blood. This clonotype originated in a human donor in good health. The CDR3 sequence is CASSLSALTYTRNEQFF. CDR3 sequence (DNA): TGTGCCAGCAGCTTAAGTGCCTTGACCTACACTAGGAATGAGCAGTTCTTC.